The TCR beta chain under discussion was sequenced for a study of beta chain features in type 1 diabetes. Study summary: On cell yields, gender and age, patients and healthy donors were similar. Whole-study findings and limits: In every one of the four CD4+ subsets, TCRB CDR3s were moderately but significantly shorter in Type 1 diabetes patients. It was possible that PCR favored shorter templates, equally so in patients and controls. Small HLA sub-analyses could not settle whether HLA shapes TCRB rearrangement.

The germline V gene encodes CDR1 MNHNS and CDR2 SASEGT. The CDR3 spans 14 residues. The isolated RNA, all of it, was reverse transcribed, so expressed TCRB transcripts were what got sequenced. Clones were sequenced by immunoSEQ multiplex PCR, and TCRdb holds only the in-frame ones, with some missing. In the table there are about 160,000 clones, around 9.7% of which are singletons. In the case of this clone: Its specificity is unknown. The junction departs from the called germline gene at one end, perhaps through a read error.

The source material was central memory CD4+ T cells from blood. This sequence was found in a woman in her thirties with type 1 diabetes. The chain is built from TRBV6-1 and TRBJ1-1; tentative D call: TRBD1 (6 bases). The CDR3 DNA follows: TGTGCCAGCAGTGAGGACAGTGGGAACGCTGAAGCTTTCTTT. Translating gives CASSEDSGNAEAFF.